The subject of this entry is one T cell receptor beta chain. The antigen remains undetermined. A much larger clone differs from this one at a single base, so this may be a read error. This sample was taken from a study of blood T cells in healthy people across ages. Broader study findings: Older age went with lower TCR beta diversity per million T cells, in a roughly linear way.

A J-beta primer mix and a sample-barcoded 5' primer were used in a second PCR of roughly 7 to 12 cycles. TCRdb used MiXCR to reprocess the 5' RACE reads, holding one entry per CDR3 protein. The table lists about 1.5 million distinct CDR3 sequences, about 43% of them singletons. All donors came from Russia, were Caucasian and healthy, and spanned ages about 6 to 100. Germline assignment: CDR1 ENHRY and CDR2 SYGVKD. V was clipped by 4 bases and J by 7 bases, with 11 bases between them. This CDR3 region has 12 residues. This receptor was identified in a woman younger than 30 in good health. The rearrangement links TRBV10-3 to TRBJ2-7; weak D call: TRBD2 (5 bases). The sequencing input was blood. CDR3 coding DNA: TGTGCCATCAGTGTTGAGGGCAATGAGCAGTACTTC. Translating gives CAISVEGNEQYF.